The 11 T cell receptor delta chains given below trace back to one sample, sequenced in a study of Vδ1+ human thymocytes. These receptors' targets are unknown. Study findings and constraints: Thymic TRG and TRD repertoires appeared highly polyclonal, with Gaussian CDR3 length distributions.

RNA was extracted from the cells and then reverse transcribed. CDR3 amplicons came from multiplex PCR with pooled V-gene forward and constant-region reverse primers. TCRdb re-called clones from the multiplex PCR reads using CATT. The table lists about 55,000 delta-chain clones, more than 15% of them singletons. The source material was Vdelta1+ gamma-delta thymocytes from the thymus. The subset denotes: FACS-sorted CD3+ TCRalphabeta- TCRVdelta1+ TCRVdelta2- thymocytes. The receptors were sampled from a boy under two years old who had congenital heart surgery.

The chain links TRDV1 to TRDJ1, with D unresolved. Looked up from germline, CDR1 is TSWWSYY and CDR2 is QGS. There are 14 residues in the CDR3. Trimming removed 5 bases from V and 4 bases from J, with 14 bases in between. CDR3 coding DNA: TGTGCTCTTGGGCATAGGGGTACAAACGATAAACTCATCTTT. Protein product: CALGHRGTNDKLIF.

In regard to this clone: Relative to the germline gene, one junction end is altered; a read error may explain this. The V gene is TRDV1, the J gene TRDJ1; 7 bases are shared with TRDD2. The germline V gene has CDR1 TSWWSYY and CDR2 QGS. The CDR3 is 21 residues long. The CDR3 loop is CALGDHPSSRTWRAGTDILIF. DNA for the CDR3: TGTGCTCTTGGGGACCATCCTTCCTCCCGTACTTGGCGGGCAGGCACCGATATACTCATCTTT.

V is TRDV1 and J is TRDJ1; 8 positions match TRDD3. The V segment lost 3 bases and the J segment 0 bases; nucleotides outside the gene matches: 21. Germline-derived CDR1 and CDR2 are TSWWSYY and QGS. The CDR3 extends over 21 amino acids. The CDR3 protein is CALGDLAFFLNYWGHTDKLIF. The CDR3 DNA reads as TGTGCTCTTGGGGATCTGGCCTTCTTCCTTAATTACTGGGGGCACACCGATAAACTCATCTTT.

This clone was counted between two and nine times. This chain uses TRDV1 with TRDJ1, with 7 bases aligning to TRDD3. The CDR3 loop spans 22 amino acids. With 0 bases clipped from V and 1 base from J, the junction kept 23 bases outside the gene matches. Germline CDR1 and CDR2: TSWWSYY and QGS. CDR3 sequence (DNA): TGTGCTCTTGGGGAACTAGACGGCTGCGACCTACGTGTACTGGGGATCACCGATAAACTCATCTTT. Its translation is CALGELDGCDLRVLGITDKLIF.

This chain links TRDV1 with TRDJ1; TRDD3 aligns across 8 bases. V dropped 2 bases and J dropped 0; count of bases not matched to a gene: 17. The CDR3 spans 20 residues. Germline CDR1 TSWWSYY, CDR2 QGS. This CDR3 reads CALGERGSPYWGVYTDKLIF. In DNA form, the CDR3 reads TGTGCTCTTGGGGAAAGGGGCTCCCCTTACTGGGGGGTGTACACCGATAAACTCATCTTT.

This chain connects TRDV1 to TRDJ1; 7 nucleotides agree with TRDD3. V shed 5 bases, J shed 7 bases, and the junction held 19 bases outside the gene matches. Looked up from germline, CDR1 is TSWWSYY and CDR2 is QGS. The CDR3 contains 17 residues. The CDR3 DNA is TGTGCTCTTGGGACAACTCTTCCAAGTACTGGGGTATTTAAACTCATCTTT. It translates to CALGTTLPSTGVFKLIF.

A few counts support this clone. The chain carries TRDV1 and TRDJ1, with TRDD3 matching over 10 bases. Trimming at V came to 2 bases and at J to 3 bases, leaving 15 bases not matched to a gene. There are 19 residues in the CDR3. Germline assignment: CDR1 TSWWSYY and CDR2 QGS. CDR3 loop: CALGEYVTLSWGIADKLIF. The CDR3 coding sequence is TGTGCTCTTGGGGAATATGTAACCCTTTCCTGGGGGATAGCCGATAAACTCATCTTT.

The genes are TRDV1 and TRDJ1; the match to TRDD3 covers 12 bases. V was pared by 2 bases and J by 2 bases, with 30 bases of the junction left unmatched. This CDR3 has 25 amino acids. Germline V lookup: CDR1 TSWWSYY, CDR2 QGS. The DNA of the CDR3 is TGTGCTCTTGGGGAAGTCCTACTACTTCAAACTGGGGGATACAGAAGGGAACTGGGGACCGATAAACTCATCTTT. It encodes CALGEVLLLQTGGYRRELGTDKLIF.

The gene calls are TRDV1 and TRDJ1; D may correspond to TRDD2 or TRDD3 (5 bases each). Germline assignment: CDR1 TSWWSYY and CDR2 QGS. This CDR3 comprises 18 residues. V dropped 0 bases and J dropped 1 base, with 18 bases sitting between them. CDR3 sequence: CALGELAGPDLLTDKLIF. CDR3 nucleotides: TGTGCTCTTGGGGAACTCGCTGGGCCCGACCTACTCACCGATAAACTCATCTTT.

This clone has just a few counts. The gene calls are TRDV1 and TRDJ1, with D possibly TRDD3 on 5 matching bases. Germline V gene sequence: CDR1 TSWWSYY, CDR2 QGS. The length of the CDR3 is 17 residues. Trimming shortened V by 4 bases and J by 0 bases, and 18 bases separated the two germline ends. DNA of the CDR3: TGTGCTCTTGGGGCCTCAAAACGGGGACGGCACACCGATAAACTCATCTTT. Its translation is CALGASKRGRHTDKLIF.

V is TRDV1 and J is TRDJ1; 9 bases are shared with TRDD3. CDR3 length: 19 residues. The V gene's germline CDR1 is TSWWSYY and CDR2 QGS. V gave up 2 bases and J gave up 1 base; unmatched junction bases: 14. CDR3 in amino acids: CALGENPQVLGDATDKLIF. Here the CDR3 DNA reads TGTGCTCTTGGGGAAAACCCGCAGGTACTGGGGGACGCCACCGATAAACTCATCTTT.